The rows below give T cell receptor beta chains drawn from one sample of a study of cytomegalovirus exposure and HLA in healthy donors. Repertoires were generated with immunoSEQ multiplex PCR, while TCRdb's copy carries only in-frame clones and drops some. Found here are around 50,000 clones; the top ten clones hold around 10%. Sequences were obtained from PBMCs. All receptors come from a woman aged 45-65 years in good health and CMV-seropositive. Each CDR3 is given with its conserved first and last residue. D genes are given only for firm matches.

v_gene,j_gene,d_gene,CDR3nt,CDR3aa
TRBV7-2,TRBJ1-2,.,TGTGCCAGCAGCTTAGTATATCAACAGTCGCATGGCTACACCTTC,CASSLVYQQSHGYTF
TRBV9,TRBJ2-7,TRBD2,TGTGCCAGCAGTCTAGGGCTAGCGGGGACCCTAAACGACGAGCAGTACTTC,CASSLGLAGTLNDEQYF
TRBV30,TRBJ2-1,TRBD2,TGTGCCTGGAGGATTAGCGGGTACTCCTACAATGAGCAGTTCTTC,CAWRISGYSYNEQFF
TRBV9,TRBJ1-2,.,TGTGCCAGCAGCGTAGCCGCGGGGACTAACTATGGCTACACCTTC,CASSVAAGTNYGYTF
TRBV30,TRBJ1-4,TRBD1,TGTGCCTGGAGTTTTGGACAGGGGCTACCGCTACCGAATGAAAAACTGTTTTTT,CAWSFGQGLPLPNEKLFF
TRBV2,TRBJ1-6,TRBD1,TGTGCCAGCAGTGAAAACAGGGGCGTCTATAATTCACCCCTCCACTTT,CASSENRGVYNSPLHF
TRBV25-1,TRBJ1-3,TRBD1,TGTGCCAGCAGTGACCTCGAAAGGGGGCACACCATATATTTT,CASSDLERGHTIYF
TRBV10-3,TRBJ1-1,.,TGTGCCGTCCGGGGTGATTGGAACACTGAAGCTTTCTTT,CAVRGDWNTEAFF
TRBV5-1,TRBJ2-1,TRBD1,TGCGCCAGCAGCTTGGTTAGGGGGCATGTGAATGAGCAGTTCTTC,CASSLVRGHVNEQFF
TRBV7-9,TRBJ2-3,.,TGTGCCAGCAGCTTAATAGCGACACAAACAGATACGCAGTATTTT,CASSLIATQTDTQYF